The 10 T cell receptor beta chains presented below share a single source sample, sequenced in a study of T cells in tuberculosis (dated 2018 in TCRdb). Library prep was done by the immunoSEQ multiplex PCR assay. This is the immuneACCESS table as TCRdb keeps it, with only in-frame sequences that have V and J called. A part of the clones is gone; compared with another copy, unresolved V genes explain less than half, and the rest is unexplained. This sample lists tens of thousands of clones; approximately 90% were detected once. 5% to 6.5% of the sample comes from the top ten. Explained via the paper, the time point label denotes: new active TB diagnosis, blood taken before or within 7 days of starting treatment. The specimen comprised PBMCs, sampled at tuberculosis diagnosis. The receptors derive from an adult with tuberculosis.

This chain uses TRBV7-3 with TRBJ2-1; D ambiguous. Germline CDR1 SGHTA, CDR2 FQGTGA. This CDR3 comprises 13 residues. Trimming took off 2 bases at V and 4 bases at J, with 6 bases between the two ends. CDR3 bases: TGTGCCAGCAGCTTAGGCCAGTACAATGAGCAGTTCTTC. It is translated as CASSLGQYNEQFF.

The chain has TRBV27 and TRBJ2-2, with a weak D call TRBD2 (6 bases). CDR1 and CDR2 (germline): MNHEY, SMNVEV (reference sequence). The CDR3 has 17 residues. V was shortened by 0 bases and J by 3 bases, with 14 bases between the two germline ends. The CDR3 here is CASSLSQGWGDTGELFF. The CDR3 nucleotides are TGTGCCAGCAGTTTATCCCAGGGTTGGGGGGACACCGGGGAGCTGTTTTTT.

The rearrangement uses TRBV9 and TRBJ1-1, with D unclear. Germline V gene sequence: CDR1 SGDLS, CDR2 YYNGEE. The CDR3 length is 14 residues. Trimming cost V 3 bases and J 1 base, with 10 bases left between them. CDR3 coding DNA: TGTGCCAGCAGCGCGGGAGGGAGGAACACTGAAGCTTTCTTT. Translated, it gives CASSAGGRNTEAFF.

The chain couples TRBV19 to TRBJ1-2; no reliable D call. From germline, CDR1 is LNHDA and CDR2 SQIVND (reference sequence). The CDR3 totals 11 residues. Trimming removed 9 bases from V and 4 bases from J, with 9 bases in between. The CDR3 sequence is CASHGVYGYTF. CDR3 DNA: TGTGCCAGCCACGGGGTCTATGGCTACACCTTC. Supplemented by reference TRBV19 and TRBJ1-2, the full variable domain reads DGGITQSPKYLFRKEGQNVTLSCEQNLNHDAMYWYRQDPGQGLRLIYYSQIVNDFQKGDIAEGYSVSREKKESFPLTVTSAQKNPTAFYLCASHGVYGYTFGSGTRLTVV.

This clone has just one count. Written as DNA, the CDR3 is TGTGCCAGCAGTAGGGCCGGGGGTGGCTACACCTTC. Its translation is CASSRAGGGYTF. The rearrangement uses TRBV6-5 and TRBJ1-2, with D possibly being TRBD1 (5 bases). Germline V gene lookup returns CDR1 MNHEY and CDR2 SVGAGI. V dropped 5 bases and J dropped 7 bases, with 11 bases sitting between them. The CDR3 loop spans 12 amino acids.

The chain recombines TRBV7-2 with TRBJ1-1; D is undetermined. This CDR3 is built from 14 residues. Germline loops: CDR1 SGHTA, CDR2 FQGNSA. V lost 2 bases and J 1 base, leaving 8 bases between the germline ends. CDR3 loop: CASSLTVSNTEAFF. The CDR3 DNA is TGTGCCAGCAGCTTAACAGTCTCGAACACTGAAGCTTTCTTT.

The genes are TRBV5-4 and TRBJ2-1; unclear D gene. The CDR3 spans 11 residues. V lost 4 bases and J 6 bases, leaving 5 bases between the germline ends. Germline V gene data show CDR1 as SGHNT and CDR2 as YYREEE (reference sequence). The CDR3 nucleotides read TGTGCCAGCAGCACGAGCAATGAGCAGTTCTTC. Amino acid sequence: CASSTSNEQFF. Combining the CDR3 with reference TRBV5-4 and TRBJ2-1 gives the whole variable domain ETGVTQSPTHLIKTRGQQVTLRCSSQSGHNTVSWYQQALGQGPQFIFQYYREEENGRGNFPPRFSGLQFPNYSSELNVNALELDDSALYLCASSTSNEQFFGPGTRLTVL.

This rearrangement joins TRBV7-9 to TRBJ2-3; 9 nucleotides align to TRBD2. The CDR3 spans 14 residues. J lost 4 bases, V lost 4 bases, and 3 bases had no gene match. Per germline, CDR1 SEHNR and CDR2 FQNEAQ (reference sequence). In DNA form, the CDR3 reads TGTGCCAGCAGCTCTAGCGGGGCGGCAGATACGCAGTATTTT. Translating gives CASSSSGAADTQYF.

V gene TRBV7-3 combines with J gene TRBJ2-5; D perhaps matches TRBD1 (7 bases). The CDR3 covers 15 residues. Germline CDR1 is SGHTA and CDR2 is FQGTGA. V lost 1 base to trimming and J lost 3 bases, with 12 bases between them. Written as DNA, the CDR3 is TGTGCCAGCAGCTTAAATGGAGGGGGCGAAGAGACCCAGTACTTC. Its protein is CASSLNGGGEETQYF.

The CDR3 region is CASSPITRNNEQFF. The CDR3 coding sequence is TGTGCCAGCAGCCCAATAACTAGGAACAATGAGCAGTTCTTC. The V call is TRBV7-2, the J call TRBJ2-1, with D possibly being TRBD2 (5 bases). CDR1 SGHTA and CDR2 FQGNSA come from the germline V gene. Trimming took 5 bases from V and 5 from J, leaving 13 bases between them. This CDR3 comprises 14 residues.